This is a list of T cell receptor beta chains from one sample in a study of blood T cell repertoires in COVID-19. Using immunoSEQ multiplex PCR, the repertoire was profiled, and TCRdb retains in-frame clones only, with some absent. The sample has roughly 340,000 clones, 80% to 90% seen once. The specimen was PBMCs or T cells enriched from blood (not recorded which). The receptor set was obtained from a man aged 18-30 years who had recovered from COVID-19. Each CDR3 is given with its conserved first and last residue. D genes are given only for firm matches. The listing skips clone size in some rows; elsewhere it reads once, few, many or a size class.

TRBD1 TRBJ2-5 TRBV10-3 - CATGTGEGETQYF TGTGCCACGGGGACAGGGGAAGGGGAGACCCAGTACTTC
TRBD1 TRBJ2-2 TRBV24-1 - CATSEGQGPNTGELFF TGTGCCACCAGTGAGGGACAGGGACCAAACACCGGGGAGCTGTTTTTT
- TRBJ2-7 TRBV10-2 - CATRGHNYEQYF TGCGCCACCAGGGGACATAACTACGAGCAGTACTTC
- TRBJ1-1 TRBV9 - CASSVNPMAGGAQRAPFF TGTGCCAGCAGCGTAAACCCCATGGCGGGGGGCGCGCAGCGGGCTCCCTTTTTT
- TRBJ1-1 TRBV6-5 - CASSYSPRSDEAFF TGTGCCAGCAGTTACTCACCCAGGTCAGATGAAGCTTTCTTT
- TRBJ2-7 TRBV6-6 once CASSLRDTLSYEQYF TGTGCCAGCAGTTTACGGGACACACTCTCCTACGAGCAGTACTTC
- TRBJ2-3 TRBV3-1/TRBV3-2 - CASSQGVSDTQYF TGTGCCAGCAGCCAAGGAGTATCAGATACGCAGTATTTT
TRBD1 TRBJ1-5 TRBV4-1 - CASSQAGGRQPQHF TGCGCCAGCAGCCAAGCAGGGGGCAGGCAGCCCCAGCATTTT
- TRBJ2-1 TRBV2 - CASTGWTFSGQFF TGTGCCAGCACCGGTTGGACATTTTCCGGGCAGTTCTTC
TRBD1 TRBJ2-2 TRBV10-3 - CAISGGQTTNTGELFF TGTGCCATCAGTGGGGGACAGACTACGAACACCGGGGAGCTGTTTTTT
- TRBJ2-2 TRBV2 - CASRLDRNTGELFF TGTGCCAGCAGATTGGACAGGAACACCGGGGAGCTGTTTTTT
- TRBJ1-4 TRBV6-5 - CASKKGERGKLFF TGTGCCAGCAAAAAGGGAGAACGCGGGAAACTGTTTTTT
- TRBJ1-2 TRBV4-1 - CASSQVRGDYGYTF TGCGCCAGCAGCCAAGTACGGGGTGACTATGGCTACACCTTC
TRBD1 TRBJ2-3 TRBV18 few CASSLQGARTDTQYF TGTGCCAGCTCACTACAGGGGGCAAGGACAGATACGCAGTATTTT
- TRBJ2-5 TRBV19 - CASSIGGRYQETQYF TGTGCCAGTAGTATCGGCGGGCGTTATCAAGAGACCCAGTACTTC
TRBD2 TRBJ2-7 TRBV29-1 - CSALTRAGGYEQYF TGCAGCGCCCTGACTAGAGCGGGAGGTTACGAGCAGTACTTC
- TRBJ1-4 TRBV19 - CASSKAGRSNEKLFF TGTGCCAGTAGTAAAGCGGGACGGTCTAATGAAAAACTGTTTTTT
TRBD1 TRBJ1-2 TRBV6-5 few CASRTGINGYTF TGTGCCAGCAGGACAGGGATAAATGGCTACACCTTC
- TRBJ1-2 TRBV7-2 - CASSLAGQGYGYTF TGTGCCAGCAGCTTAGCGGGGCAGGGCTATGGCTACACCTTC
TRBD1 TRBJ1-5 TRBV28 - CASSKPGQHNQPQHF TGTGCCAGCAGTAAACCGGGACAGCACAATCAGCCCCAGCATTTT
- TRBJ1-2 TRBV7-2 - CASSLLQGRGGGYTF TGTGCCAGCAGCTTACTACAGGGTAGAGGGGGTGGCTACACCTTC
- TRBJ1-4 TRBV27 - CASSLMGHNEKLFF TGTGCCAGCAGTTTAATGGGGCATAATGAAAAACTGTTTTTT
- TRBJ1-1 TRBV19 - CASSPEGLNTEAFF TGTGCCAGTAGTCCCGAGGGCCTGAACACTGAAGCTTTCTTT
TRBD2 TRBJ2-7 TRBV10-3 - CAISGRPSGDYEQYF TGTGCCATCAGTGGTCGCCCTAGCGGGGACTACGAGCAGTACTTC
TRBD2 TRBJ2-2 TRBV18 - CASSSGANTGELFF TGTGCCAGTTCGAGCGGGGCCAACACCGGGGAGCTGTTTTTT
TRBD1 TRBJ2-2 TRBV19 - CATDRGLSNTGELFF TGTGCCACGGACAGGGGTCTCTCTAACACCGGGGAGCTGTTTTTT
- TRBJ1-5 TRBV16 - CASSQWRKGNQPQHF TGTGCCAGCAGCCAATGGCGGAAGGGCAATCAGCCCCAGCATTTT
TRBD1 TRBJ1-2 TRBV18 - CASSQDRGLGNYGYTF TGTGCCAGCTCACAGGACAGGGGGCTGGGTAACTATGGCTACACCTTC
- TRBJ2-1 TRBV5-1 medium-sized CASSFTGGYNEQFF TGCGCCAGCAGCTTCACCGGGGGCTACAATGAGCAGTTCTTC
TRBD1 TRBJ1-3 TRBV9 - CASSASTGFSDTIYF TGTGCCAGCAGCGCATCGACAGGGTTTAGTGACACCATATATTTT
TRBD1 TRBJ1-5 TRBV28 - CASSSTGGRQPQHF TGTGCCAGCAGTTCGACAGGGGGCCGGCAGCCCCAGCATTTT
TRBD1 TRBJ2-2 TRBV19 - CASSPQLDRTGELFF TGTGCCAGTAGCCCTCAGTTGGACAGGACCGGGGAGCTGTTTTTT
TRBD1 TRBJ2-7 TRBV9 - CASSVAGGQGVFEQYF TGTGCCAGCAGCGTAGCTGGAGGACAGGGGGTCTTCGAGCAGTACTTC
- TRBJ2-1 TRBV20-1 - CSARSGNEQFF TGCAGTGCTAGATCCGGCAATGAGCAGTTCTTC
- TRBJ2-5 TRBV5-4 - CASSYTGLETQYF TGTGCCAGCAGCTATACAGGGTTAGAGACCCAGTACTTC
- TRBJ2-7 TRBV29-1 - CSVEDGVAPANEQYF TGCAGCGTTGAAGATGGGGTAGCGCCCGCGAACGAGCAGTACTTC
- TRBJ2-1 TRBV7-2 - CASSLEGSSIDSYNEQFF TGTGCCAGCAGCTTAGAGGGCTCTAGCATAGATTCCTACAATGAGCAGTTCTTC